This TCR beta chain was retrieved from a study of blood T cell repertoires in COVID-19. Study-wide context: Collection of acute and convalescent COVID-19 samples took place in the United States, Italy and Spain. Sources were T cells, B-cell-depleted T cells, or PBMCs; the material itself was cDNA or gDNA.

The J segment lost 5 bases and the V segment lost 4 bases, leaving 4 bases of the junction unmatched. The germline V gene encodes CDR1 SGHNT and CDR2 YYREEE (reference sequence). This CDR3 is 14 amino acids long. Authors' analysis steps: Nucleated cell number was recorded as an estimate derived from reference gene primer amplification. Produced via immunoSEQ multiplex PCR; TCRdb's table is partial and in-frame only. Clonal size and the V and J genes are those of that table, whereas D and trimming came from the DNA. The sample has about 55,000 clones; roughly four fifths are singletons. The V call is TRBV5-4, the J call TRBJ2-5; 11 nucleotides agree with TRBD1. This TCR was recovered from a woman aged 60-70 years with acute or convalescent COVID-19. Sequences were obtained from peripheral blood. CDR3 region: CASSRDRGMETQYF. The CDR3 coding sequence is TGTGCCAGCAGCCGGGACAGGGGGATGGAGACCCAGTACTTC.